This T cell receptor (beta chain) was sequenced in a study of CD8 T cells in Susac syndrome. With random hexamers, reverse transcription was performed on 0.5 to 1 ug of RNA. TCRdb re-called the immunoSEQ multiplex PCR reads with MiXCR, one entry per CDR3 protein. The sample lists 210,000 or so distinct CDR3 sequences, about 94% occurring once. CDR1 is DFQATT and CDR2 is SNEGSKA in the germline V gene (reference sequence). CDR3 length equals 13 residues. Trimming at V came to 3 bases and at J to 1 base, leaving 2 bases not matched to a gene. The study sequenced TCR beta in blood CD8+ and CD4+ T cells. Sequencing input: CD4+ T cells from PBMCs. This receptor was obtained from a human donor with Susac syndrome. The chain recombines TRBV20-1 with TRBJ1-2, with 7 bases identical to TRBD1. As DNA, the CDR3 is TGCAGTGCTAGGGACAGGCATAACTATGGCTACACCTTC. Translating gives CSARDRHNYGYTF.